This record concerns one T cell receptor (beta chain) sequence. The data are from a study of blood T cell repertoires in COVID-19. In the study overall: Samples came from the United States, Italy and Spain, spanning acute and convalescent COVID-19.

Original analysis: Amplifying reference gene primers gave estimates of nucleated cell counts. The protocol was immunoSEQ multiplex PCR, while the TCRdb copy is restricted to in-frame clones and leaves out a portion. That table is the source of V, J and clone size, and D and trimming were worked out from the DNA. The sample consists of fewer than 40,000 clones, 80% to 90% of them appearing once. V lost 3 bases and J lost 0, with 11 bases in between. Germline V gives CDR1 LGHNA, CDR2 YNFKEQ. CDR3 size: 16 residues. The TCR was taken from a woman between 65 and 79 years old with active COVID-19. The sample taken for sequencing was peripheral blood. The chain combines TRBV4-2 with TRBJ1-4, with D uncertain. This chain's CDR3 is CASSHSYPATNEKLFF. For the CDR3, the DNA is TGTGCCAGCAGCCATTCGTACCCAGCAACTAATGAAAAACTGTTTTTT.